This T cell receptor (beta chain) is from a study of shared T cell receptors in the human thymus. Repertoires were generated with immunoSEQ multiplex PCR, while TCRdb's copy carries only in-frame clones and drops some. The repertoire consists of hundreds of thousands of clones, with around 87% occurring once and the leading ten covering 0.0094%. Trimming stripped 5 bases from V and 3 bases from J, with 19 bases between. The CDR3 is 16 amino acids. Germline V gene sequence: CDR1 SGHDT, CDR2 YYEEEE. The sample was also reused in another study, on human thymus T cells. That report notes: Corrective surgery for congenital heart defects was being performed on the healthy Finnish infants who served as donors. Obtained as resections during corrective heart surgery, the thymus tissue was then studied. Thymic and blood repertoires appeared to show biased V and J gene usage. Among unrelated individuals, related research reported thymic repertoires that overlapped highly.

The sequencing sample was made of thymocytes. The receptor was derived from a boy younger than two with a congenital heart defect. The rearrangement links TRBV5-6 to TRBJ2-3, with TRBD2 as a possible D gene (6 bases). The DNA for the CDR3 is TGTGCCAGCAGTCGTCTAAGCGGGCGAGGGACAGATACGCAGTATTTT. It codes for CASSRLSGRGTDTQYF.